The 28 T cell receptor beta chains listed next were all sequenced from one sample in a study of blood T cell repertoires in COVID-19. Profiled with immunoSEQ multiplex PCR; TCRdb holds only in-frame clones, not every one. The repertoire holds about 280,000 clones, with approximately 81% as singletons. Specimen: PBMCs or T cells enriched from blood (not recorded which). These receptors were collected from a woman aged 50 to 65 who had recovered from COVID-19.

This rearrangement joins TRBV6-6 to TRBJ1-3; 12 bases match TRBD1. Germline CDR1 reads MNHNY; CDR2 reads SVGAGI (reference sequence). The CDR3 runs 16 residues. V shed 3 bases and J 4 bases; nucleotides not matched to a gene: 4. The CDR3 reads CASSYSGQGAGNTIYF. For the CDR3, the DNA is TGTGCCAGCAGTTATTCGGGACAGGGGGCCGGAAACACCATATATTTT.

The V and J genes are TRBV30 and TRBJ1-2; D gene ambiguous. This CDR3 has 15 residues. V was shortened by 2 bases and J by 1 base, with 14 bases between the two germline ends. Germline assignment: CDR1 GTSNPN and CDR2 SVGIG (reference sequence). CDR3 residues: CAWSLRRLINYGYTF. DNA of the CDR3: TGTGCCTGGAGTTTGCGTCGCCTCATTAACTATGGCTACACCTTC.

This chain links TRBV4-2 with TRBJ2-5; 11 nucleotides match TRBD2. Per the germline V gene, CDR1 is LGHNA and CDR2 is YNFKEQ. This CDR3 contains 16 residues. The ends lost 4 bases at V and 0 bases at J; junction bases unmatched: 4. The CDR3 region has the DNA TGTGCCAGCAGCCCCCGTAGCGGGGGGGACCAAGAGACCCAGTACTTC. Translating gives CASSPRSGGDQETQYF.

This clone turned up a few times. The chain is built from TRBV5-1 and TRBJ2-3, with D perhaps TRBD2 (5 bases). There are 14 residues in the CDR3. Per germline, CDR1 SGHRS and CDR2 YFSETQ. V lost 4 bases, J lost 0 bases, and 9 bases lay in between. CDR3: CASSRTASTDTQYF. In DNA, the CDR3 is TGCGCCAGCAGCCGGACTGCTAGCACAGATACGCAGTATTTT.

This chain joins TRBV18 and TRBJ1-1; 8 bases map to TRBD1. This CDR3 is built from 14 residues. The trim removed 1 base at V and 5 bases at J, leaving 3 bases unmatched. Germline V lookup: CDR1 KGHSH, CDR2 LQKENI. The CDR3 region has the DNA TGTGCCAGCTCACCACGGACAGGGAGGACTGAAGCTTTCTTT. This gives the protein CASSPRTGRTEAFF.

V gene TRBV19 combines with J gene TRBJ2-6, with D perhaps TRBD1 (5 bases). Germline loops: CDR1 LNHDA, CDR2 SQIVND (reference sequence). CDR3 size: 13 residues. V was cut by 9 bases and J by 4 bases, with 10 bases left in between. CDR3 bases: TGTGCCAGCAGGGAAATCGGGGCCAACGTCCTGACTTTC. The encoded protein is CASREIGANVLTF.

The chain carries TRBV10-3 and TRBJ2-2; TRBD1 might be the D (5 bases). Germline lookup yields CDR1 ENHRY and CDR2 SYGVKD. The CDR3 extends over 14 amino acids. Trimming took off 4 bases at V and 1 base at J, with 7 bases between the two ends. CDR3 sequence: CAISATENTGELFF. The CDR3 bases are TGTGCCATCAGTGCGACAGAGAACACCGGGGAGCTGTTTTTT.

This chain links TRBV27 with TRBJ1-1; TRBD1 matches at 8 bases. The CDR3 length is 14 residues. V shed 6 bases, J shed 2 bases, and the junction held 5 bases outside the gene matches. Germline V gives CDR1 MNHEY, CDR2 SMNVEV (reference sequence). The DNA of the CDR3 is TGTGCCAGCAGGGGACAGGTCCTTAACACTGAAGCTTTCTTT. Translation gives CASRGQVLNTEAFF.

J is TRBJ2-3 and V is TRBV5-6; TRBD1 agrees at 11 bases. The germline gives CDR1 SGHDT, CDR2 YYEEEE. This CDR3 is built from 16 residues. V gave up 4 bases and J gave up 10 bases; unmatched junction bases: 14. The CDR3, as DNA: TGTGCCAGCAGCGAAGCCGGGACAGGGGGGTTTAGGGCGCAGTATTTT. Encoded protein: CASSEAGTGGFRAQYF. Based on the CDR3 plus reference TRBV5-6 and TRBJ2-3, the full variable domain is DAGVTQSPTHLIKTRGQQVTLRCSPKSGHDTVSWYQQALGQGPQFIFQYYEEEERQRGNFPDRFSGHQFPNYSSELNVNALLLGDSALYLCASSEAGTGGFRAQYFGPGTRLTVL.

The genes are TRBV2 and TRBJ1-2; D gene ambiguous. V gave up 3 bases and J gave up 2 bases, with 7 bases separating them. Germline V lookup: CDR1 SNHLY, CDR2 FYNNEI. The CDR3 has 13 residues. Here the CDR3 reads CASSEGRNYGYTF. CDR3 coding DNA: TGTGCCAGCAGTGAGGGGAGAAACTATGGCTACACCTTC. The full variable domain, its missing parts supplied by reference TRBV2 and TRBJ1-2, is EPEVTQTPSHQVTQMGQEVILRCVPISNHLYFYWYRQILGQKVEFLVSFYNNEISEKSEIFDDQFSVERPDGSNFTLKIRSTKLEDSAMYFCASSEGRNYGYTFGSGTRLTVV.

The V call is TRBV12-3 or TRBV12-4, the J call TRBJ1-6; D remains unclear. The CDR3 loop spans 13 amino acids. V gave up 4 bases and J gave up 10 bases, with 11 bases separating them. CDR3 in amino acids: CASSSGYSSPLHF. CDR3 DNA sequence: TGTGCCAGCAGTTCGGGGTATAGCTCACCCCTCCACTTT.

Here the CDR3 reads CASSIDRDTGELFF. CDR3 sequence (DNA): TGTGCCAGTAGTATAGACCGCGACACCGGGGAGCTGTTTTTT. The rearrangement uses TRBV19 and TRBJ2-2; D is undetermined. The CDR3 length is 14 residues. From germline, CDR1 is LNHDA and CDR2 SQIVND (reference sequence). V lost 0 bases and J lost 3, with 5 bases in between.

This chain links TRBV6-5 with TRBJ1-3, with unresolved D. Germline CDR1 reads MNHEY; CDR2 reads SVGAGI. The CDR3 is made up of 15 amino acids. The V end lost 5 bases, the J end lost 0 bases, and 11 bases lay between the germline ends. CDR3 amino acids: CASSQKPFSGNTIYF. The CDR3 coding sequence is TGTGCCAGCAGTCAGAAACCCTTCTCTGGAAACACCATATATTTT.

The V and J genes are TRBV5-8 and TRBJ2-2; TRBD1 matches at 9 bases. Germline V CDR1 and CDR2: SGHTS, YDEGEE. V dropped 4 bases and J dropped 4; count of bases not matched to a gene: 5. CDR3 length: 15 residues. The CDR3: CASSPGQGGTGELFF. The DNA for the CDR3 is TGTGCCAGCAGCCCGGGACAGGGCGGCACCGGGGAGCTGTTTTTT. The complete variable domain, with remaining parts taken from reference TRBV5-8 and TRBJ2-2, reads EAGVTQSPTHLIKTRGQQATLRCSPISGHTSVYWYQQALGLGLQFLLWYDEGEERNRGNFPPRFSGRQFPNYSSELNVNALELEDSALYLCASSPGQGGTGELFFGEGSRLTVL.

Only a few counts were recorded for this clone. The CDR3 sequence: CASSSRGQEQFF. The CDR3 nucleotides read TGTGCCAGCAGCTCGAGGGGGCAGGAGCAGTTCTTC. This sequence joins TRBV7-9 and TRBJ2-1, with 7 bases matching TRBD1. The CDR3 consists of 12 residues. V was pared by 4 bases and J by 10 bases, with 4 bases of the junction left unmatched. The germline gives CDR1 SEHNR, CDR2 FQNEAQ (reference sequence).

This clone was counted a few times. The sample carries other DNA sequences with the same CDR3. The genes are TRBV19 and TRBJ2-2; TRBD1 aligns across 8 bases. Trimming removed 6 bases from V and 4 bases from J; junction bases left unmatched: 10. Looked up from germline, CDR1 is LNHDA and CDR2 is SQIVND (reference sequence). CDR3 length equals 16 residues. For the CDR3, the DNA is TGTGCCAGTAGCAAGGGGCAGGGGGCGGGCACCGGGGAGCTGTTTTTT. Protein: CASSKGQGAGTGELFF.

J is TRBJ2-1 and V is TRBV7-2; 8 bases match TRBD2. Trimming at V came to 6 bases and at J to 4 bases, leaving 8 bases not matched to a gene. There are 15 residues in the CDR3. Germline CDR1 is SGHTA and CDR2 is FQGNSA. In nucleotides, the CDR3 is TGTGCCAGCAGTCAGACGGGGGGGTGGTACAATGAGCAGTTCTTC. This sequence encodes CASSQTGGWYNEQFF. Variable domain in full (rest from reference TRBV7-2 and TRBJ2-1): GAGVSQSPSNKVTEKGKDVELRCDPISGHTALYWYRQSLGQGLEFLIYFQGNSAPDKSGLPSDRFSAERTGGSVSTLTIQRTQQEDSAVYLCASSQTGGWYNEQFFGPGTRLTVL.

The chain carries TRBV25-1 and TRBJ1-4; TRBD1 agrees at 10 bases. Germline CDR1 reads MGHDK; CDR2 reads SYGVNS. The CDR3 is 15 amino acids. V shed 3 bases, J shed 5 bases, and the junction held 3 bases outside the gene matches. DNA of the CDR3: TGTGCCAGCAGTGAGACGGACAGGGGGAATGAAAAACTGTTTTTT. Protein sequence: CASSETDRGNEKLFF.

This clone was picked up a small number of times. The V and J genes are TRBV6-5 and TRBJ1-1; no clear D gene. The CDR3 runs to 16 residues. The germline gives CDR1 MNHEY, CDR2 SVGAGI. The V end lost 0 bases, the J end lost 5 bases, and 16 bases lay between the germline ends. The CDR3 sequence is CASSYSNLRHGTEAFF. The CDR3 coding sequence is TGTGCCAGCAGTTACTCCAATCTCAGACATGGAACTGAAGCTTTCTTT.

This chain links TRBV29-1 with TRBJ2-3; TRBD2 agrees at 11 bases. Germline V gene sequence: CDR1 SQVTM, CDR2 ANQGSEA. The junction had 15 bases not matched to a gene; V was cut back by 1 base and J by 6 bases. The CDR3 is made up of 18 amino acids. The CDR3 protein is CSVEAFGRLAGRADTQYF. The DNA for the CDR3 is TGCAGCGTTGAAGCATTTGGGAGACTAGCGGGAAGGGCGGATACGCAGTATTTT.

This sequence joins TRBV28 and TRBJ1-5, with D perhaps TRBD1 (5 bases). Germline V gene sequence: CDR1 MDHEN, CDR2 SYDVKM. The V gene lost 2 bases and the J gene lost 5 bases, with 19 bases spanning the gap. This CDR3 is built from 17 residues. This CDR3 reads CASSLMGEAFADQPQHF. For the CDR3, the DNA is TGTGCCAGCAGTTTAATGGGGGAGGCGTTTGCAGATCAGCCCCAGCATTTT.

A few counts support this clone. This sequence joins TRBV19 and TRBJ1-6; 9 bases are shared with TRBD1. V gave up 5 bases and J gave up 13 bases; unmatched junction bases: 15. This CDR3 spans 16 amino acids. In germline, CDR1 is LNHDA, CDR2 SQIVND (reference sequence). CDR3 nucleotides: TGTGCCAGTAGTCCGCGACCGAGGGGACAGGGCTCGCCCCTCCACTTT. Its translation is CASSPRPRGQGSPLHF.

The genes are TRBV5-1 and TRBJ2-5; 7 positions agree with TRBD1. Germline CDR1 reads SGHRS; CDR2 reads YFSETQ. V lost 4 bases and J lost 5; bases outside the gene matches: 8. The CDR3 runs to 14 residues. CDR3 amino acids: CASSPRQGVETQYF. In nucleotides, the CDR3 is TGCGCCAGCAGCCCCCGACAGGGTGTCGAGACCCAGTACTTC.

This chain joins TRBV5-4 and TRBJ2-1; 13 bases line up with TRBD2. This CDR3 has 16 residues. Germline loops: CDR1 SGHNT, CDR2 YYREEE (reference sequence). V gave up 3 bases and J gave up 4 bases; unmatched junction bases: 4. The CDR3 DNA follows: TGTGCCAGCAGCTCTAAGACTAGCGGGGGGTACAATGAGCAGTTCTTC. Amino acid sequence: CASSSKTSGGYNEQFF.

The genes are TRBV7-3 and TRBJ1-3; D is perhaps TRBD1 (6 bases). Germline CDR1 and CDR2: SGHTA and FQGTGA. The V end was cut by 5 bases, the J end by 0 bases, with 14 bases between. This CDR3 has 16 amino acids. CDR3 sequence (DNA): TGTGCCAGCAGCCCGACAGGTGGCGTCTCTGGAAACACCATATATTTT. Protein product: CASSPTGGVSGNTIYF.

The genes are TRBV30 and TRBJ1-6; D perhaps matches TRBD1 (6 bases). Germline loops: CDR1 GTSNPN, CDR2 SVGIG (reference sequence). The V and J ends lost 2 bases and 4 bases respectively, with 18 bases between them. CDR3 length: 17 amino acids. The CDR3 DNA reads as TGTGCCTGGAGTAACAGGGAAATCAACCTTTATAATTCACCCCTCCACTTT. Translating it yields CAWSNREINLYNSPLHF.

This rearrangement joins TRBV4-3 to TRBJ1-2; tentative D call: TRBD1 (6 bases). Germline CDR1 is LGHNA and CDR2 is YSLEER. CDR3 size: 14 residues. Trimming removed 1 base at V and 13 bases at J, with 19 bases between. This CDR3 reads CASSQVRDRPLFTF. CDR3 DNA: TGCGCCAGCAGCCAAGTACGTGACAGGCCCCTCTTCACCTTC.

This clone was found once. The chain couples TRBV28 to TRBJ1-1, with D unclear. The CDR3 is made up of 17 amino acids. The germline CDR1 and CDR2 sequences are MDHEN and SYDVKM. Trimming stripped 1 base from V and 7 bases from J, with 22 bases between. The CDR3 DNA reads TGTGCCAGCAGTTTATATGTCGGCAGCGGGCCGGGAGTTGAAGCTTTCTTT. Encoded protein: CASSLYVGSGPGVEAFF.